The present T cell receptor (beta chain) was sequenced within a study of T-cell memory formation after mild COVID-19. After removal of 2 bases from V and 1 base from J, the junction contained 7 bases not matched to a gene. This CDR3 spans 17 amino acids. Germline V gene sequence: CDR1 GTSNPN, CDR2 SVGIG (reference sequence). TCRdb re-called the 5' RACE reads through MiXCR, storing one row per CDR3 protein. The sample holds over 120,000 distinct CDR3 sequences, 15% to 20% seen once. Sequencing was performed on PBMCs or a T cell subset sorted from them (not recorded which). This TCR was recovered from an adult woman who had mild COVID-19 (a few samples of this study predate the infection). Cell type and time point are not known. The chain employs TRBV30 and TRBJ2-2; TRBD2 matches at 10 bases. CDR3 bases: TGTGCCTGGAGTTTTCTCCGGACTAGCGGGAACACCGGGGAGCTGTTTTTT. Translating it yields CAWSFLRTSGNTGELFF.